This entry lists 13 T cell receptor beta chains sequenced from one sample in a study of human T cells and chemical hapten exposure. Each CDR3 protein is one row after TCRdb ran MiXCR on the RACE reads. The sample lists about 260,000 distinct CDR3 sequences, about 8.1% occurring once. Time point noted: pre-sensitization, week 0. As for treatment: therapeutic diphenylcyclopropenone sensitization with weekly scalp DPC. Sample: whole blood, taken in connection with sensitization to the hapten diphenylcyclopropenone (DPC). The receptor source for this set is a woman aged 40 to 50 with alopecia areata. Some clones in this sample may be carry-over from other donors' samples.

Many counts were recorded for this clonotype. This rearrangement joins TRBV7-9 to TRBJ1-3; no reliable D call. The V end lost 3 bases, the J end lost 4 bases, and 10 bases lay between the germline ends. Germline loops: CDR1 SEHNR, CDR2 FQNEAQ (reference sequence). The CDR3 spans 14 residues. CDR3 sequence reads: CASSFGDVGNTIYF. In nucleotides, the CDR3 is TGTGCCAGCAGCTTCGGGGATGTCGGAAACACCATATATTTT. The whole variable domain, remainder taken from reference TRBV7-9 and TRBJ1-3, is DTGVSQNPRHKITKRGQNVTFRCDPISEHNRLYWYRQTLGQGPEFLTYFQNEAQLEKSRLLSDRFSAERPKGSFSTLEIQRTEQGDSAMYLCASSFGDVGNTIYFGEGSWLTVV.

This clonotype was counted many times. V and J are TRBV7-2 and TRBJ2-2, with 7 bases identical to TRBD2. CDR1 is SGHTA, CDR2 FQGNSA, per germline. Germline trimming cut 2 bases from V and 4 bases from J; bases unmatched to any gene: 13. The CDR3 sequence is 18 residues long. The CDR3 nucleotides are TGTGCCAGCAGCTTACTGATTTTTAGCGGGTCTGGCACCGGGGAGCTGTTTTTT. The encoded protein is CASSLLIFSGSGTGELFF.

This clonotype is a singleton in its sample. The chain carries TRBV9 and TRBJ2-1; D is possibly TRBD2 (6 bases). The CDR3 loop spans 14 amino acids. V was trimmed by 4 bases and J by 4 bases, leaving 12 bases between them. Germline CDR1 SGDLS, CDR2 YYNGEE. CDR3 nucleotide sequence: TGTGCCAGCAGCCCGTTGGGGGGTTACAATGAGCAGTTCTTC. Its protein is CASSPLGGYNEQFF.

This clonotype occurred a few times. The rearrangement uses TRBV15 and TRBJ2-1, with 11 bases fitting TRBD1. Germline values: CDR1 LNHNV, CDR2 YYDKDF (reference sequence). Trimming removed 7 bases from V and 15 bases from J; junction bases left unmatched: 11. The CDR3 contains 13 residues. CDR3 DNA sequence: TGTGCCACCACTCGCGTTCCGGGACAGGGGGTGTTCTTC. It specifies CATTRVPGQGVFF.

The J gene is TRBJ2-2, the V gene TRBV28; 13 bases line up with TRBD2. This CDR3 has 18 amino acids. J was trimmed by 3 bases and V by 0 bases; bases with no gene match: 4. Germline lookup yields CDR1 MDHEN and CDR2 SYDVKM. The CDR3 sequence: CASSLWGLAGRYTGELFF. CDR3 coding DNA: TGTGCCAGCAGTTTATGGGGACTAGCGGGGAGATACACCGGGGAGCTGTTTTTT.

The rearrangement links TRBV12-3 or TRBV12-4 to TRBJ2-7; D not resolved. V was shortened by 6 bases and J by 6 bases, with 9 bases between the two germline ends. There are 11 residues in the CDR3. The CDR3 loop is CASRISREQYF. CDR3 sequence (DNA): TGTGCCAGCAGAATTAGTCGCGAGCAGTACTTC.

This clonotype turned up a few times. The chain is built from TRBV18 and TRBJ1-1; D gene ambiguous. V was shortened by 4 bases and J by 0 bases, with 15 bases between the two germline ends. The CDR3 sequence is 16 residues long. CDR1 KGHSH and CDR2 LQKENI come from the germline V gene. The CDR3 nucleotides are TGTGCCAGCTCACTAACGGAAGGAGGGTTGAACACTGAAGCTTTCTTT. Protein sequence: CASSLTEGGLNTEAFF.

The chain recombines TRBV20-1 with TRBJ2-3, with TRBD1 identical over 8 bases. The CDR3 covers 13 residues. Germline V lookup: CDR1 DFQATT, CDR2 SNEGSKA (reference sequence). The V and J ends lost 5 bases and 3 bases, in that order; junction bases with no gene match: 4. The CDR3: CSADRQGTDTQYF. CDR3 DNA sequence: TGCAGTGCTGACCGACAGGGGACAGATACGCAGTATTTT.

The chain carries TRBV29-1 and TRBJ1-1; 11 bases line up with TRBD1. The CDR3 is made up of 13 amino acids. Germline CDR1 and CDR2: SQVTM and ANQGSEA. Germline trimming cut 4 bases from V and 5 bases from J; bases unmatched to any gene: 3. CDR3 loop: CSVAWDRGTEAFF. For the CDR3, the DNA is TGCAGCGTTGCCTGGGACAGGGGGACTGAAGCTTTCTTT.

This clonotype has only one observation. The V and J genes are TRBV27 and TRBJ2-3; D is undetermined. Germline V gene data show CDR1 as MNHEY and CDR2 as SMNVEV (reference sequence). The ends were cut back, 3 bases at V and 0 bases at J, with 10 bases in the middle. This CDR3 contains 15 residues. The CDR3 here is CASSLRAPSTDTQYF. The CDR3 nucleotides read TGTGCCAGCAGTTTGAGAGCCCCTAGCACAGATACGCAGTATTTT.

The chain is built from TRBV5-1 and TRBJ2-3, with D unresolved. Germline V CDR1 and CDR2: SGHRS, YFSETQ. This CDR3 comprises 16 residues. V dropped 2 bases and J dropped 1 base, with 14 bases sitting between them. CDR3 sequence: CASSLGDLHRTDTQYF. Here the CDR3 DNA reads TGCGCCAGCAGCTTAGGCGATCTCCATCGCACAGATACGCAGTATTTT.

This clonotype appeared a few times. The chain joins TRBV18 to TRBJ2-7; 7 bases agree with TRBD2. CDR3 length equals 14 residues. Trimming took 3 bases from V and 2 from J; bases not matched to a gene: 4. Germline values: CDR1 KGHSH, CDR2 LQKENI. CDR3 sequence (DNA): TGTGCCAGCTCACCGTCCAGCGGGACCTACGAGCAGTACTTC. As protein: CASSPSSGTYEQYF.

This clonotype was detected a few times. This sequence joins TRBV12-3 or TRBV12-4 and TRBJ2-3; D is uncertain. This CDR3 has 13 amino acids. The ends were cut back, 5 bases at V and 4 bases at J, with 10 bases in the middle. The CDR3 bases are TGTGCCAGCAGTCCTAGTGGTGCAGATACGCAGTATTTT. Encoded protein: CASSPSGADTQYF.